This TCR beta chain was sequenced in a study of T cells expressing NK-cell markers. The study, taken as a whole, reports: Dominant NKG2C+ clonotypes were found to form roughly 1.0-7.5% of CD8+ T cells in 5 or 6 donors.

There are 14 residues in the CDR3. The germline CDR1 and CDR2 sequences are SQVTM and ANQGSEA. TCRdb reanalyzed the 5' RACE reads and collapses them to one entry per CDR3 protein, without DNA. This sample contains 440,000 or so distinct CDR3 sequences. For this clonotype: Antigen: not known.

The chain has TRBV29-1 and TRBJ2-3; the TCRdb D gene call, TRBD2, has no DNA to confirm it. The source is a woman aged 18-70 years in good health. Sequenced material: blood T cells: a sorted CD56 or NKG2C T cell subset, CD4+ or CD8+ T cells, or bulk PBMC T cells (not recorded which). This CDR3 reads CSVERRLAGDTQYF.